These T cell receptor beta chains were read from a single sample in a study of blood T cell repertoires in COVID-19. Measured with immunoSEQ multiplex PCR; TCRdb has only the in-frame clones, and not every one. The sample lists about 45,000 clones, roughly 87% occurring once. Sequenced sample: peripheral blood. Source of these receptors: a human donor in a cohort sampled during active COVID-19. CDR3s leave out the opening cysteine and the closing phenylalanine or tryptophan.

V	J	CDR3
TRBV28	TRBJ1-2	ASRRGPEGGYT
TRBV5-4	TRBJ2-1	ASSSGLAGGRAYNEQF
TRBV5-1	TRBJ2-3	ASSLDPMGTSTDTQY
TRBV27	TRBJ1-2	ASSFHEGLGKAGYT
TRBV6-5	TRBJ1-5	ASMRLDQPQH
TRBV29-1	TRBJ2-5	SVEVGARSQETQY
TRBV5-1	TRBJ2-3	ATGLSGGVADTQY
TRBV19	TRBJ2-1	ASSNERGYGEQF
TRBV4-1	TRBJ1-1	ASSQEIREDTEAF
TRBV2	TRBJ2-7	ASGRGHNPSYEQY
TRBV5-4	TRBJ2-3	ASSLVAGTDTQY
TRBV19	TRBJ2-1	ASSIEGTYYNEQF
TRBV7-9	TRBJ2-2	ASSVGEGELF
TRBV5-4	TRBJ2-7	ASSGRATPWGSYEQY
TRBV5-1	TRBJ1-1	ASSLGFGRGFEAF
TRBV15	TRBJ1-1	AAFYPTGDTEAF
TRBV5-1	TRBJ2-3	ASSSGHTSTDTQY
TRBV6-5	TRBJ2-7	ASSIPGTGRYEQY
TRBV5-1	TRBJ2-7	ASSSSLAGSYEQY
TRBV5-1	TRBJ2-7	ASSSNPGASGTYEQY
TRBV6-6	TRBJ2-7	ASSSRLAGDEQY
TRBV11-3	TRBJ1-6	ASSLDRQGAGNSPLH
TRBV12-3/TRBV12-4	TRBJ2-1	ASTRTEDEQF
TRBV7-2	TRBJ2-5	ASSLGGAYEETQY
TRBV4-3	TRBJ1-4	ASSQVGGSNEKLF
TRBV5-1	TRBJ1-2	ASSLAGDSGYT
TRBV10-3	TRBJ2-3	AIKTEGADTQY
TRBV7-8	TRBJ2-7	ASSFQGAGEQY
TRBV30	TRBJ2-7	AWSGDIYEQY
TRBV7-3	TRBJ2-2	AIQTRTSLSIGELF
TRBV11-3	TRBJ1-5	ASSISRDQPQH
TRBV2	TRBJ2-7	ASSVGLAGSSEQY
TRBV3-1/TRBV3-2	TRBJ1-1	ASSQEGQGGEAF
TRBV6-4	TRBJ1-1	ASKTGQGSTEAF
TRBV18	TRBJ2-7	ASSLTGTSDYEQY
TRBV5-6	TRBJ1-3	ASSSPGSFLSGNTIY
TRBV5-1	TRBJ2-2	ASSAPTGGNTGELF
TRBV28	TRBJ1-1	ASEDRTEAF
TRBV19	TRBJ2-1	ASSIVRDRGLDNEQF
TRBV7-9	TRBJ2-2	ASIEGVTGELF
TRBV11-2	TRBJ2-6	ASSLVVSGANVLT
TRBV5-1	TRBJ1-2	ASRSSGYYGYT
TRBV6-4	TRBJ1-5	ASSEDGNSNQPQH
TRBV19	TRBJ1-2	ASSLSGTGGYGYT
TRBV19	TRBJ2-1	ASSLGPFNEQF
TRBV18	TRBJ2-1	ASSLRLAGAHNEQF
TRBV7-8	TRBJ1-4	ASSIKRTDATNEKLF